This TCR beta chain was obtained from a study of blood T cell repertoires in COVID-19. The protocol was immunoSEQ multiplex PCR, while the TCRdb copy is restricted to in-frame clones and leaves out a portion. The sample has roughly 290,000 clones, approximately 85% seen once. This clone was picked up a small number of times. CDR3 length: 12 amino acids. The V segment lost 10 bases and the J segment 2 bases; nucleotides outside the gene matches: 4. The chain is built from TRBV12-3 or TRBV12-4 and TRBJ1-2; 7 positions match TRBD1. The sequencing input was PBMCs or T cells enriched from blood (not recorded which). This receptor was identified in a young man who had recovered from COVID-19. As DNA, the CDR3 is TGTGCCACACAGGGGAGGAACTATGGCTACACCTTC. It yields the protein CATQGRNYGYTF.